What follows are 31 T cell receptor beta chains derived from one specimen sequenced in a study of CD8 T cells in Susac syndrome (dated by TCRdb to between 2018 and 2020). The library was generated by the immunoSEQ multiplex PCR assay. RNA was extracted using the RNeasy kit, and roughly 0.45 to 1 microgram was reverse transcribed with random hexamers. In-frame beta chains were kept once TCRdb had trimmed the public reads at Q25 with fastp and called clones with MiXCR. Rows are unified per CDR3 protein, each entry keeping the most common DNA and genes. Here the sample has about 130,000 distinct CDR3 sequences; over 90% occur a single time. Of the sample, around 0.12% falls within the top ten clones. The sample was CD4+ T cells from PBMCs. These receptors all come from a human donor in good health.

The CDR3, as DNA: TGCAGTGCTAGATTTGGACAGTGGGTTGGCTACACCTTC. As protein: CSARFGQWVGYTF. This chain uses TRBV20-1 with TRBJ1-2; weak D call: TRBD1 (6 bases). The CDR3 contains 13 residues. The germline V and J ends were trimmed by 2 bases and 7 bases, with 14 bases remaining between them. The germline CDR1 and CDR2 sequences are DFQATT and SNEGSKA (reference sequence).

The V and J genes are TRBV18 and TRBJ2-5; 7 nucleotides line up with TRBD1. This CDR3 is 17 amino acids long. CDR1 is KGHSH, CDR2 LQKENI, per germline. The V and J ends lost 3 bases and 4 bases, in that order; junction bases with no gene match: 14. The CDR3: CASSPLSGTVLRETQYF. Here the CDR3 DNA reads TGTGCCAGCTCACCTTTGTCCGGGACAGTTTTGCGAGAGACCCAGTACTTC. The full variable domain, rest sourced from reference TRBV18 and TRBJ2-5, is NAGVMQNPRHLVRRRGQEARLRCSPMKGHSHVYWYRQLPEEGLKFMVYLQKENIIDESGMPKERFSAEFPKEGPSILRIQQVVRGDSAAYFCASSPLSGTVLRETQYFGPGTRLLVL.

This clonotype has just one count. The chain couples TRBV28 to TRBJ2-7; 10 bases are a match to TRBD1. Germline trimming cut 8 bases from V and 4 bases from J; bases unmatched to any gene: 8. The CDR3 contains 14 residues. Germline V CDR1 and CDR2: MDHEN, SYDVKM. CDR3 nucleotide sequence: TGTGCCAGCCGCACCCGGGGACAGGGGTACGAGCAGTACTTC. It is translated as CASRTRGQGYEQYF.

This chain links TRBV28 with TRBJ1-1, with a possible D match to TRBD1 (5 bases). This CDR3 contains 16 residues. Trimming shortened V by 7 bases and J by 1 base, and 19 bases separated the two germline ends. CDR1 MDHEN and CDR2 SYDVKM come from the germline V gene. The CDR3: CASTKGFGTANTEAFF. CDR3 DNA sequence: TGTGCCAGCACCAAAGGGTTCGGGACGGCGAACACTGAAGCTTTCTTT.

CDR3 residues: CASLPGQGIYIQYF. The DNA for the CDR3 is TGTGCCAGCCTTCCGGGACAGGGTATCTACATTCAGTACTTC. The chain is built from TRBV28 and TRBJ2-4; 9 nucleotides agree with TRBD1. V lost 8 bases, J lost 8 bases, and 10 bases stayed unmatched. The CDR3 is 14 amino acids. Per germline, CDR1 MDHEN and CDR2 SYDVKM.

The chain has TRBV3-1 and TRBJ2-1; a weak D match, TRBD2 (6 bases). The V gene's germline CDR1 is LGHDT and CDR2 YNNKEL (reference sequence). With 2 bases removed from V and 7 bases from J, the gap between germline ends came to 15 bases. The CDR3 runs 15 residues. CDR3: CASSQFPLGGNEQFF. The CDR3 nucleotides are TGTGCCAGCAGCCAATTCCCCCTCGGGGGAAATGAGCAGTTCTTC.

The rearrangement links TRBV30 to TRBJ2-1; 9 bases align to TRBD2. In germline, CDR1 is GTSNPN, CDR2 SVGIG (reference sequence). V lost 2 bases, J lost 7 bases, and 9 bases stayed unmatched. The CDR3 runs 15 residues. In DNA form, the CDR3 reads TGTGCCTGGAGTCAAAATAGCGGGAGAGGTAATGAGCAGTTCTTC. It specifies CAWSQNSGRGNEQFF.

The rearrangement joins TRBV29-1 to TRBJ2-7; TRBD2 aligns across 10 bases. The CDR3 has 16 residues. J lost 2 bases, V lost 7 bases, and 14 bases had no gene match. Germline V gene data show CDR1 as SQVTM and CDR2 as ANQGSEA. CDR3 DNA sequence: TGCAGCGCTCAGGGGCCCGCTAGCGGGAGAACCTACGAGCAGTACTTC. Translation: CSAQGPASGRTYEQYF.

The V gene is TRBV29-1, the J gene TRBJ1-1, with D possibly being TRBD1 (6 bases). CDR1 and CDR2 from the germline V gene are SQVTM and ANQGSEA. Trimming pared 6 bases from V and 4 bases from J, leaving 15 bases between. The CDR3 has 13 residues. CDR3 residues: CSVARGQATEAFF. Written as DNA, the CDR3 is TGCAGCGTGGCGCGGGGGCAGGCCACTGAAGCTTTCTTT. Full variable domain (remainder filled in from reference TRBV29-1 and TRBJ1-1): SAVISQKPSRDICQRGTSLTIQCQVDSQVTMMFWYRQQPGQSLTLIATANQGSEATYESGFVIDKFPISRPNLTFSTLTVSNMSPEDSSIYLCSVARGQATEAFFGQGTRLTVV.

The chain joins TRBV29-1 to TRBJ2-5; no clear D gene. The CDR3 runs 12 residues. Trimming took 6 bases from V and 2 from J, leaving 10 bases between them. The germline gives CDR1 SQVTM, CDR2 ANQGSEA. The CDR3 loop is CSVPDGQETQYF. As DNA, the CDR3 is TGCAGCGTCCCTGACGGACAAGAGACCCAGTACTTC.

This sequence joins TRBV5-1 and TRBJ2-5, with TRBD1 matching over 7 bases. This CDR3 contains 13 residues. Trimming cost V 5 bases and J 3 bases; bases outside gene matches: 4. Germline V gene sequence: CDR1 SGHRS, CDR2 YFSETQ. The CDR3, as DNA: TGCGCCAGCAGTCGACAGGGAGAAGAGACCCAGTACTTC. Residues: CASSRQGEETQYF.

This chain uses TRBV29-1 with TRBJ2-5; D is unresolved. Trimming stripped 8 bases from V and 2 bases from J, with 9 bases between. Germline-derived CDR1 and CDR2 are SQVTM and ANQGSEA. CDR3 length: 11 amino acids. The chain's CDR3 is CSRAAQETQYF. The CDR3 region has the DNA TGCAGCCGGGCAGCACAAGAGACCCAGTACTTC.

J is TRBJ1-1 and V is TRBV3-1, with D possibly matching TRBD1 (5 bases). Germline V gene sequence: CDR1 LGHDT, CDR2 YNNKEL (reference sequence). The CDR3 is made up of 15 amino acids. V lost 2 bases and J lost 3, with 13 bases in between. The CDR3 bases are TGTGCCAGCAGCCAAAACGGGGCCAGGGACACTGAAGCTTTCTTT. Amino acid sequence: CASSQNGARDTEAFF.

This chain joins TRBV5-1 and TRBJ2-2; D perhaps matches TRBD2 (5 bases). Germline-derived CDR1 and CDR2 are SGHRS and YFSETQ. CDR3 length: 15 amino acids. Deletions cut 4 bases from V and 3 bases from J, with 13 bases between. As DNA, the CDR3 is TGCGCCAGCAGCCCGGCGACCGGGGACACCGGGGAGCTGTTTTTT. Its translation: CASSPATGDTGELFF.

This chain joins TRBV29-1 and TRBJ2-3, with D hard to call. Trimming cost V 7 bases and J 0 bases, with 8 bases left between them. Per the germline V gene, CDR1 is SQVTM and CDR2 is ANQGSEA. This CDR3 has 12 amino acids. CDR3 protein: CSARFSTDTQYF. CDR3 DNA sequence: TGCAGCGCCCGATTTAGCACAGATACGCAGTATTTT.

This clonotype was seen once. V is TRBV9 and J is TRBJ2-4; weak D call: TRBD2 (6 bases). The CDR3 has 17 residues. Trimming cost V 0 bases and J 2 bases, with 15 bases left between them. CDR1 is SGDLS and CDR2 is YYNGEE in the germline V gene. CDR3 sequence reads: CASSVDPEGMTKNIQYF. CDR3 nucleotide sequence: TGTGCCAGCAGCGTAGATCCGGAGGGAATGACCAAAAACATTCAGTACTTC.

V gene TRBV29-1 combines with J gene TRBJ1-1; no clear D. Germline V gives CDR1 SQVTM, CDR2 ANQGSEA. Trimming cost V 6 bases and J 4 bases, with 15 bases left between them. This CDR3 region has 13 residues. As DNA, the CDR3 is TGCAGCGTCGGTCAAGGACGGTTCACTGAAGCTTTCTTT. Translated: CSVGQGRFTEAFF. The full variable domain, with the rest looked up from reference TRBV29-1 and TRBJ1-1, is SAVISQKPSRDICQRGTSLTIQCQVDSQVTMMFWYRQQPGQSLTLIATANQGSEATYESGFVIDKFPISRPNLTFSTLTVSNMSPEDSSIYLCSVGQGRFTEAFFGQGTRLTVV.

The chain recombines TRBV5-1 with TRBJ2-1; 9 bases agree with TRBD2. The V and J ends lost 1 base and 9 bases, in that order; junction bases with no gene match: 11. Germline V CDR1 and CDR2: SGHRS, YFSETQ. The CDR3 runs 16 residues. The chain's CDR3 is CASSLSGLAGTGEQFF. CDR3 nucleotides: TGCGCCAGCAGCTTGTCAGGTCTAGCGGGGACCGGTGAGCAGTTCTTC. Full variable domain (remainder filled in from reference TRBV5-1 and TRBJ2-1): KAGVTQTPRYLIKTRGQQVTLSCSPISGHRSVSWYQQTPGQGLQFLFEYFSETQRNKGNFPGRFSGRQFSNSRSEMNVSTLELGDSALYLCASSLSGLAGTGEQFFGPGTRLTVL.

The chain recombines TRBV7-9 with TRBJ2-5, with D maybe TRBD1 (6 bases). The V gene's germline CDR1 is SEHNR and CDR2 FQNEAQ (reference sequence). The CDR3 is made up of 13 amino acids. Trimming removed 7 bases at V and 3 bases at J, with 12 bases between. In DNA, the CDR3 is TGTGCCAGCAACCCCACAGGGAAAGAGACCCAGTACTTC. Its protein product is CASNPTGKETQYF.

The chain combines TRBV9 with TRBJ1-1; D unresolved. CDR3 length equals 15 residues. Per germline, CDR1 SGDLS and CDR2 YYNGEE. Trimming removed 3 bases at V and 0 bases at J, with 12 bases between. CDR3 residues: CASSANVGMNTEAFF. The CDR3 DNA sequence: TGTGCCAGCAGCGCGAATGTGGGCATGAACACTGAAGCTTTCTTT.

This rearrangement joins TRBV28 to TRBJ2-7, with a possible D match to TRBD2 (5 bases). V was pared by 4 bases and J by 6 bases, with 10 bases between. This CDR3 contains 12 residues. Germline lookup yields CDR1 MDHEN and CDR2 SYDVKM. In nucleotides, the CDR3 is TGTGCCAGCAGTTCGACTACGCGCGAGCAGTACTTC. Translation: CASSSTTREQYF.

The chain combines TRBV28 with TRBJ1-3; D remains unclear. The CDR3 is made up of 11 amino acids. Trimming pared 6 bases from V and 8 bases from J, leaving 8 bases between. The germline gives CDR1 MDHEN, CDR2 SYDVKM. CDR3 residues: CASRRSDTIYF. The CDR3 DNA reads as TGTGCCAGCAGACGGTCGGACACCATATATTTT.

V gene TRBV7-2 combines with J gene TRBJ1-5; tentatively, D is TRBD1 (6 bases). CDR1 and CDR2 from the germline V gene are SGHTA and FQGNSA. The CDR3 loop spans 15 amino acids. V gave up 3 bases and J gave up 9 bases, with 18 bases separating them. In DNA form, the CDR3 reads TGTGCCAGCAGCTTTGGTCGTGGGGGCCTGGGGCCCCAGCATTTT. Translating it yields CASSFGRGGLGPQHF.

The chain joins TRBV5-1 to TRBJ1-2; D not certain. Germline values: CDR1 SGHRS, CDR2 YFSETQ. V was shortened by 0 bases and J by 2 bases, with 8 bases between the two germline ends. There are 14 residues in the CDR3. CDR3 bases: TGCGCCAGCAGCTTGGAAGGTTCCAACTATGGCTACACCTTC. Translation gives CASSLEGSNYGYTF.

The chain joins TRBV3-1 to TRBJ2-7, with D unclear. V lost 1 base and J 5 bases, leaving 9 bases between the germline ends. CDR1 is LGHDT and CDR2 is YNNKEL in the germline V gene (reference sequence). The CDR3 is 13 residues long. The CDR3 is CASSQAGFDEQYF. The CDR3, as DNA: TGTGCCAGCAGCCAAGCTGGGTTCGACGAGCAGTACTTC.

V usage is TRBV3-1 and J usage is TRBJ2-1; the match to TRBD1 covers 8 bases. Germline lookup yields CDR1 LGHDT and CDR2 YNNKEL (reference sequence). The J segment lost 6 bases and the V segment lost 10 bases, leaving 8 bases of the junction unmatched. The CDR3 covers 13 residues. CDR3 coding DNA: TGTGCCACTCACCCACAGGGGGGCAATGAGCAGTTCTTC. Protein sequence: CATHPQGGNEQFF.

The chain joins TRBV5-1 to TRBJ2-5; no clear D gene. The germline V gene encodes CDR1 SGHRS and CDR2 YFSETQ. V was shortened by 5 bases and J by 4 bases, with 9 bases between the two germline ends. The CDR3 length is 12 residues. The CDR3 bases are TGCGCCAGCAGTCGCCTGGGAGAGACCCAGTACTTC. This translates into CASSRLGETQYF.

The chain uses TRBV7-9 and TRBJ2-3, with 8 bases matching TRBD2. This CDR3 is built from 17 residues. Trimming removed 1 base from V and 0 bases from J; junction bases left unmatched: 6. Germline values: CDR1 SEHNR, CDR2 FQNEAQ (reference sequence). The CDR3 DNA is TGTGCCAGCAGCTTAGGGGCGGGAGGATTCAGCACAGATACGCAGTATTTT. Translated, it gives CASSLGAGGFSTDTQYF.

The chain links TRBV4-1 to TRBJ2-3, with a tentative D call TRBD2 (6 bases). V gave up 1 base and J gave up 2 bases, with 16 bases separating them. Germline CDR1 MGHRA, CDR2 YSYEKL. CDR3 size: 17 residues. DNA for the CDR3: TGCGCCAGCAGCCAAGGGGCCGGGAGCTATAACACAGATACGCAGTATTTT. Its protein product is CASSQGAGSYNTDTQYF.

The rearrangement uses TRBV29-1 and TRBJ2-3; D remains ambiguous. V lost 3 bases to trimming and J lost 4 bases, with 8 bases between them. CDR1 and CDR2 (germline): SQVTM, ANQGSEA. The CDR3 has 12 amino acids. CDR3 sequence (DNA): TGCAGCGTTGATCGGCAGTCAGATACGCAGTATTTT. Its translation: CSVDRQSDTQYF.

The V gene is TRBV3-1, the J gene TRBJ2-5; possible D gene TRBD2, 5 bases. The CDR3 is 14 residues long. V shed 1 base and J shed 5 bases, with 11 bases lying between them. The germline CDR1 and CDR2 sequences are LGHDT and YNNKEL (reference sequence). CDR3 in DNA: TGTGCCAGCAGCCAAGCCCCAACGGGGGAGACCCAGTACTTC. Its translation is CASSQAPTGETQYF.